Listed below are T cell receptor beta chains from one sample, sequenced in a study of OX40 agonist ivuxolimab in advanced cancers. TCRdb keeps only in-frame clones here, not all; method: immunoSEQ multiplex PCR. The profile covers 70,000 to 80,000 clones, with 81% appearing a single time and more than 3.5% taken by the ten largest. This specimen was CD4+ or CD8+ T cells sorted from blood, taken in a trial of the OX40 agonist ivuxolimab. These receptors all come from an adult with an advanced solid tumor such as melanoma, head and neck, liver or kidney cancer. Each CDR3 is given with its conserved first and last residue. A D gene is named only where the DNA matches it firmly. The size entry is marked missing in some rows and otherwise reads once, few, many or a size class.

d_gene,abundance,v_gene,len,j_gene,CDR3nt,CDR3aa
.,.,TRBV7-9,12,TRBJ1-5,TGTGCCAGCGGCAGGGGAAATCAGCCCCAGCATTTT,CASGRGNQPQHF
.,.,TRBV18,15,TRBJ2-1,TGTGCCAGCTCACCATCCGGGGGGCTCTGGAATGAGCAGTTCTTC,CASSPSGGLWNEQFF
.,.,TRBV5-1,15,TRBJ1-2,TGCGCCAGCAGCTTGACAGGACCACCTAACTATGGCTACACCTTC,CASSLTGPPNYGYTF
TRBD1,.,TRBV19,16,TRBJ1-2,TGTGCCAGTAGTACCCTCTTCTTGACAGGGACGAGCGGCTACACCTTC,CASSTLFLTGTSGYTF
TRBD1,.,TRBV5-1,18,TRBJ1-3,TGCGCCAGCAGCCCCTCGGGCAGGGGGCAGAGCTCTGGAAACACCATATATTTT,CASSPSGRGQSSGNTIYF
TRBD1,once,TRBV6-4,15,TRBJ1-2,TGTGCCAGCAGTGAGGGCCAGGGGGCATTCTATGGCTACACCTTC,CASSEGQGAFYGYTF
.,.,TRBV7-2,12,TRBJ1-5,TGTGCCAGCAGCTTAGACAGTCAGCCCCAGCATTTT,CASSLDSQPQHF
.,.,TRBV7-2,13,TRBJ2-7,TGTGCCAGCAGCTTACAAGAGACCTACGAGCAGTACTTC,CASSLQETYEQYF
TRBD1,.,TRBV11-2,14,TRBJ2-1,TGTGCCAGCAGCTACGGACAGGGGAGAGAGATCCTCTTCTTC,CASSYGQGREILFF
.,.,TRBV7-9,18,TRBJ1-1,TGTGCCAGCAGCCCCTGGGGCAGAATGTTAAATCTGAACACTGAAGCTTTCTTT,CASSPWGRMLNLNTEAFF
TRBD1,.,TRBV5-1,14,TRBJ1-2,TGCGCCAGCAGCTTGGCCGACAGGGGGCCAGGGTACACCTTC,CASSLADRGPGYTF
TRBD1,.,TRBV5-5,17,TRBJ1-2,TGTGCCAGCCACAGGGGGACAGGGATGGTATCGAACTATGGCTACACCTTC,CASHRGTGMVSNYGYTF
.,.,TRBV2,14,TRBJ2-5,TGTGCCAGCAGTGAAACTTACGGCCAAGAGACCCAGTACTTC,CASSETYGQETQYF
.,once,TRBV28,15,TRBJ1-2,TGTGCCAGCAGCTCCTTTACCGGGACAAGCTATGGCTACACCTTC,CASSSFTGTSYGYTF
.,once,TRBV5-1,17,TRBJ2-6,TGCGCCAGCAGCTTGGGTGGCGGACGCTCTGGGGCCAACGTCCTGACTTTC,CASSLGGGRSGANVLTF
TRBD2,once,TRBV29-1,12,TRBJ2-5,TGCAGCGTTACTAGCGGGGGAGAGACCCAGTACTTC,CSVTSGGETQYF
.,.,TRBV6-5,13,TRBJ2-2,TGTGCCAGCAGGGACCCGGACAGCGGGGAGCTGTTTTTT,CASRDPDSGELFF
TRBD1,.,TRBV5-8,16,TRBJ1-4,TGTGCCAGCTCACCTGTTGGGACAGGGGGGAATGAAAAACTGTTTTTT,CASSPVGTGGNEKLFF
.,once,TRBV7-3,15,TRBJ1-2,TGTGCCAGCAGTATTATATTCGGGGGCGGGCATGGCTACACCTTC,CASSIIFGGGHGYTF
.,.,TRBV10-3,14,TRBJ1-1,TGTGCCATCAGTGCGGGAGGGGGGAACACTGAAGCTTTCTTT,CAISAGGGNTEAFF
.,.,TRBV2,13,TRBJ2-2,TGTGCCAGACAGTCGGGAGAGGGCGGGGAGCTGTTTTTT,CARQSGEGGELFF
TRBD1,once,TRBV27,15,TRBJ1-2,TGTGCCAGCAGTGGCCGGGACAGGTCTAACTATGGCTACACCTTC,CASSGRDRSNYGYTF
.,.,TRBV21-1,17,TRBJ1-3,TGTGCCAGCAGCAAAGCAGTAGTCAGGGAGTCTGGAAACACCATATATTTT,CASSKAVVRESGNTIYF
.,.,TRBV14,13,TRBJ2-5,TGTGCCAGCAGCCAAGTCATCCAAGAGACCCAGTACTTC,CASSQVIQETQYF
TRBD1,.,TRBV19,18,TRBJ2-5,TGTGCCAGTAGTGTCGGGACAGGGAAAGAGTCTGGTCAAGAGACCCAGTACTTC,CASSVGTGKESGQETQYF
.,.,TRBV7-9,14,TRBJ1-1,TGTGCCAGCAGCTTAGGGCGAGGGAACACTGAAGCTTTCTTT,CASSLGRGNTEAFF
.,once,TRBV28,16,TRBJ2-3,TGTGCCAGCAGTTCGCCGGGCACACGGGGATCAGATACGCAGTATTTT,CASSSPGTRGSDTQYF
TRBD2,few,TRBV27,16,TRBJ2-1,TGTGCCAGCCTAACCTTTACTAGCGGGAGAAACAATGAGCAGTTCTTC,CASLTFTSGRNNEQFF
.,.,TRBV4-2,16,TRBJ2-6,TGTGCCAGCAGCCAAGCGCAGGGTTCTGGGGCCAACGTCCTGACTTTC,CASSQAQGSGANVLTF
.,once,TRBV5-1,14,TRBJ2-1,TGCGCCAGCAGCTTAGGGGGGCCCTACAATGAGCAGTTCTTC,CASSLGGPYNEQFF
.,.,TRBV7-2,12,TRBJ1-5,TGTGCCAGCAGCTTAAACGATCAGCCCCAGCATTTT,CASSLNDQPQHF
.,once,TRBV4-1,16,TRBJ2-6,TGTGCCAGCAGCCAAGATCAGGGCTCTGGGGCCAACGTCCTGACTTTC,CASSQDQGSGANVLTF
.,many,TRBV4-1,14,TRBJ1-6,TGCGCCAGCAGCTTACAGGAGGTTGGTTCACCCCTCCACTTT,CASSLQEVGSPLHF
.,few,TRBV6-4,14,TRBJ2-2,TGTGCCAGCAGTGAGGTTGCGAACACCGGGGAGCTGTTTTTT,CASSEVANTGELFF
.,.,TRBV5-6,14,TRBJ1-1,TGTGCCAGCAGCTTGGCACTCAGAGGGACTGAAGCTTTCTTT,CASSLALRGTEAFF
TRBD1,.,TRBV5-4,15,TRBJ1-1,TGTGCCAGCAGCGACCTACAGGGGTTGAACACTGAAGCTTTCTTT,CASSDLQGLNTEAFF
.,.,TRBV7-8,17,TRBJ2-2,TGTGCCAGCAGCTTGGGACTCCACAGGGGATGGGCCGGGGAGCTGTTTTTT,CASSLGLHRGWAGELFF
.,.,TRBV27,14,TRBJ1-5,TGTGCCAGCAGTTTAGGGTCAGACAATCAGCCCCAGCATTTT,CASSLGSDNQPQHF
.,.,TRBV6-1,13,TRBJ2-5,TGTGCCAGCAGTGCGTCTAGCAGGGAGACCCAGTACTTC,CASSASSRETQYF
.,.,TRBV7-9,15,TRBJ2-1,TGTGCCAGCAGCTTATCGCTCCCCTCCTACAATGAGCAGTTCTTC,CASSLSLPSYNEQFF
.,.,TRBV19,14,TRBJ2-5,TGTGCCAGTAGTTATGAGGGCAGGGGAGAGACCCAGTACTTC,CASSYEGRGETQYF
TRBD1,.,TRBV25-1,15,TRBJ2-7,TGTGCCAGCAGTGTAAAAGGGACAGCTCGGGATGAGCAGTACTTC,CASSVKGTARDEQYF
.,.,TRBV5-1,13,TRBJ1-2,TGCGCCAGCAGCCCGGGACAAAACTATGGCTACACCTTC,CASSPGQNYGYTF
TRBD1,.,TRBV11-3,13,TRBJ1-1,TGTGCCAGCAGTTTTGGACAGGGGACTGAAGCTTTCTTT,CASSFGQGTEAFF
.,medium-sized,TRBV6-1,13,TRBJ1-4,TGTGCCAGCAGCCGGGACGTCAATGAAAAACTGTTTTTT,CASSRDVNEKLFF
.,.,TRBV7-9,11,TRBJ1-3,TGTGCCAGCGGAACTGGAAACACCATATATTTT,CASGTGNTIYF
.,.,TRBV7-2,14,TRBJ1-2,TGTGCCAGCAGCTTAGATCCACGGGGGTATGGCTACACCTTC,CASSLDPRGYGYTF
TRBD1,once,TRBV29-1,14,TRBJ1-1,TGCAGCGCCGAATGGACAGGGTATGACACTGAAGCTTTCTTT,CSAEWTGYDTEAFF
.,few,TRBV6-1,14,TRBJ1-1,TGTGCCAGCGACTTCTCAGGGGCAGGCACTGAAGCTTTCTTT,CASDFSGAGTEAFF
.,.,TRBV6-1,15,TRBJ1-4,TGTGCCAGCAGTGAAGCTAGGGGGGGCGTTGAAAAACTGTTTTTT,CASSEARGGVEKLFF
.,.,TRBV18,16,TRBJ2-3,TGTGCCAGCTCACCGGCCGGGACAAGGAGCACAGATACGCAGTATTTT,CASSPAGTRSTDTQYF
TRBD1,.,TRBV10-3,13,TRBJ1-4,TGTGCCATCAACAGGGGCTCTAATGAAAAACTGTTTTTT,CAINRGSNEKLFF
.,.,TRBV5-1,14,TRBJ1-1,TGCGCCAGCAGCTTGGGACATATGTGGACTGAAGCTTTCTTT,CASSLGHMWTEAFF
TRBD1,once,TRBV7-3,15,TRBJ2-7,TGTGCCAGCAGCTTACACAGGGGGCCCTCTTACGAGCAGTACTTC,CASSLHRGPSYEQYF
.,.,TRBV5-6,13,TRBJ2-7,TGTGCCAGCAGCTTGGTGGCGGACTACGAGCAGTACTTC,CASSLVADYEQYF